The T cell receptor (beta chain) described here comes from a study of blood T cell repertoires in COVID-19. Study-wide context: The study drew acute and convalescent COVID-19 samples from the United States, Italy and Spain.

As originally analysed: Counts of nucleated cells, estimated from reference gene primer amplification, were obtained. Generated by immunoSEQ multiplex PCR, the TCRdb table keeps only in-frame clones and is missing some. V and J calls and clone size come straight from that table; D and trimming were deduced from the DNA. The sample carries roughly 150,000 clones, about 82% recorded once. Sequenced input: peripheral blood. This TCR derives from a woman over 75 with COVID-19, enrolled during active disease.

This CDR3 is CASSLASGVWTYGYTF. The CDR3 nucleotides read TGTGCCAGCAGCTTGGCCTCCGGGGTCTGGACCTATGGCTACACCTTC. The V gene is TRBV5-4, the J gene TRBJ1-2, with unresolved D. The CDR3 covers 16 residues. Between the trimmed V and J ends, which lost 0 bases and 4 bases, there was a span of 16 bases. Germline V CDR1 and CDR2: SGHNT, YYREEE (reference sequence).